Below, one T cell receptor (beta chain) is given with its context. These data are taken from a study of blood T cells in healthy people across ages. Using a J-beta primer mix together with a sample-barcoded 5' primer, a second PCR was run for roughly 6 to 11 cycles. Through a template-switch adaptor with 12 random nucleotides, each cDNA molecule received a tag. MiXCR, applied by TCRdb to the 5' RACE reads, yields one record per CDR3 protein. The data hold under 1 million distinct CDR3 sequences, with under 45% observed a single time. The CDR3 has 15 residues. The V gene's germline CDR1 is MGHRA and CDR2 YSYEKL.

The origin of this receptor is a man aged 60 to 69 in good health. The chain combines TRBV4-1 with TRBJ2-5; TRBD1 might be the D (6 bases). The end of the DNA aligns better with TRBJ2-7, so the J call may be wrong. Sequencing used blood. The CDR3 protein is CASSHDPGTSYEQYF. The CDR3 DNA reads TGCGCCAGCAGCCACGACCCTGGGACATCTTACGAGCAGTACTTC.